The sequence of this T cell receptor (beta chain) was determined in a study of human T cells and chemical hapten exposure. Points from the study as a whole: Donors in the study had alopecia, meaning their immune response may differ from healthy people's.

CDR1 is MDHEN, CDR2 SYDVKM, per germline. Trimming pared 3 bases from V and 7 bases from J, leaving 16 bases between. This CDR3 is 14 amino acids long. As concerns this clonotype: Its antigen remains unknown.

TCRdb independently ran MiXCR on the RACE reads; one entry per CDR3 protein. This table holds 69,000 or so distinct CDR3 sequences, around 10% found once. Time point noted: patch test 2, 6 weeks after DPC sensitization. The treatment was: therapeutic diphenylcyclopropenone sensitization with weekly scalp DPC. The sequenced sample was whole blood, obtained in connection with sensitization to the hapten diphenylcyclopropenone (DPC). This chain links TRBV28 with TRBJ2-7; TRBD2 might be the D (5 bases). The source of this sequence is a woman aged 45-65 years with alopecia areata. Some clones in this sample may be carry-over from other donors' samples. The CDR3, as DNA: TGTGCCAGCAGTTTTCCGGGATTGAGCGGAGAGCAGTACTTC. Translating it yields CASSFPGLSGEQYF.